This T cell receptor beta chain was captured in a study of T cells in Graves' hyperthyroidism and ophthalmopathy. Germline V gene data show CDR1 as SGHVS and CDR2 as FQNEAQ. The CDR3 extends over 14 amino acids. V lost 1 base, J lost 4 bases, and 10 bases lay in between. RNA transcripts provided the source from which TCR beta CDR3 regions were amplified. Carried out on the TCR CDR3, a first-round RT-PCR used the HTBI primer set. One entry per CDR3 protein, called by TCRdb with MiXCR from the multiplex PCR reads. The sample has roughly 360,000 distinct CDR3 sequences; about 13% are singletons. Thyroid ultrasound and orbital computed tomography, with clinical symptoms and serum thyroxine and TRAb, informed diagnoses. The table lists this clonotype with a count of one.

The clonotype was recovered from a man aged 30 to 39 with Graves' hyperthyroidism that later progressed to Graves' ophthalmopathy. V and J are TRBV7-8 and TRBJ1-1; D is undetermined. The sequenced sample was blood. The CDR3 is CASSLVFKTTEAFF. In DNA, the CDR3 is TGTGCCAGCAGCTTAGTATTTAAAACCACTGAAGCTTTCTTT.